This TCR beta chain was observed in a study of CD8+ T cells in alopecia areata. The sample holds a few counts of this clone. cDNA reverse transcribed from extracted RNA served as the sequencing template. Using immunoSEQ multiplex PCR, the repertoire was profiled, and TCRdb retains in-frame clones only, with some absent. Here the sample spans about 260,000 clones, 60% being singletons. The treatment denotes: oral pan-JAK inhibitor, 5-10 mg twice daily. The CDR3 has 14 amino acids. The V gene's germline CDR1 is SGHRS and CDR2 YFSETQ. The V and J ends lost 4 bases and 4 bases respectively, with 13 bases between them.

The sequenced sample was CD4+ T cells sorted from blood, obtained around week 53, from a patient treated with tofacitinib. The sequence came from a human donor with alopecia areata. This chain links TRBV5-1 with TRBJ2-3; D might be TRBD2 (6 bases). This chain's CDR3 is CASSDQAGPDTQYF. The CDR3, as DNA: TGCGCCAGCAGCGACCAGGCGGGGCCAGATACGCAGTATTTT.